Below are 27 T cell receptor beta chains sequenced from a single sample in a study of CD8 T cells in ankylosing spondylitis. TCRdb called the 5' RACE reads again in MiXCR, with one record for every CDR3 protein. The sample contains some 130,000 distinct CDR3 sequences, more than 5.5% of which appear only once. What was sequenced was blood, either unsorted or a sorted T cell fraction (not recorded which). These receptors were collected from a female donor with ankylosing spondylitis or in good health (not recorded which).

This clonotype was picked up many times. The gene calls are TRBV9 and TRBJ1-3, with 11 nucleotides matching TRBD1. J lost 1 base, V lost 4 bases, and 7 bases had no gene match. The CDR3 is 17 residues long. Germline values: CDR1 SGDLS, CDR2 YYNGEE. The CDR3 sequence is CASSFTGTGGSGNTIYF. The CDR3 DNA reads TGTGCCAGCAGCTTCACCGGGACAGGGGGATCTGGAAACACCATATATTTT.

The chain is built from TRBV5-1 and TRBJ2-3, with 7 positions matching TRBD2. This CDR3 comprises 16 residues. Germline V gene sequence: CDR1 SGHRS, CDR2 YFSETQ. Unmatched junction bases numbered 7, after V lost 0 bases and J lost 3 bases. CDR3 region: CASSLGAGGRTDTQYF. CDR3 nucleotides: TGCGCCAGCAGCTTGGGCGCCGGGGGGAGGACAGATACGCAGTATTTT. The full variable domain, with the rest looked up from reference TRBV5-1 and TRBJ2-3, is KAGVTQTPRYLIKTRGQQVTLSCSPISGHRSVSWYQQTPGQGLQFLFEYFSETQRNKGNFPGRFSGRQFSNSRSEMNVSTLELGDSALYLCASSLGAGGRTDTQYFGPGTRLTVL.

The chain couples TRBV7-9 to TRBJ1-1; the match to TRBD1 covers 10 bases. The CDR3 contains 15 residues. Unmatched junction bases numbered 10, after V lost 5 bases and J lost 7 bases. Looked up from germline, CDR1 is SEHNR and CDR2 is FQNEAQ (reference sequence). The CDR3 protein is CASSPGTGESNEAFF. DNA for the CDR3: TGTGCCAGCAGCCCAGGGACAGGGGAGTCAAATGAAGCTTTCTTT.

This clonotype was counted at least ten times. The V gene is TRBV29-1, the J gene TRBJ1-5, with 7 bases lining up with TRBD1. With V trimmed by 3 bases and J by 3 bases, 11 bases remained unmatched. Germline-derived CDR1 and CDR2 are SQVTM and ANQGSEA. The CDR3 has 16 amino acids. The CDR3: CSVDDAFDRANQPQHF. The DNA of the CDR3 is TGCAGCGTTGACGACGCCTTCGACAGGGCCAATCAGCCCCAGCATTTT.

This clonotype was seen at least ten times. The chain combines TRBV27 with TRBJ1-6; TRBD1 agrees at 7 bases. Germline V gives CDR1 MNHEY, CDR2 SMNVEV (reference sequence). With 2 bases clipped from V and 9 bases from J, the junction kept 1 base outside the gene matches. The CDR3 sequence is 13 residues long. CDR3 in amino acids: CASSLQGGSPLHF. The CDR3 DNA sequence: TGTGCCAGCAGTTTACAGGGGGGTTCACCCCTCCACTTT.

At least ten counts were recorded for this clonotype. This chain's CDR3 is CSARAPGGHKYEQYF. Written as DNA, the CDR3 is TGCAGTGCTAGAGCCCCGGGGGGGCATAAGTACGAGCAGTACTTC. The V and J genes are TRBV20-1 and TRBJ2-7, with TRBD2 matching 8 bases. There are 15 residues in the CDR3. Trimming took 1 base from V and 4 from J; bases not matched to a gene: 9. Germline lookup yields CDR1 DFQATT and CDR2 SNEGSKA (reference sequence).

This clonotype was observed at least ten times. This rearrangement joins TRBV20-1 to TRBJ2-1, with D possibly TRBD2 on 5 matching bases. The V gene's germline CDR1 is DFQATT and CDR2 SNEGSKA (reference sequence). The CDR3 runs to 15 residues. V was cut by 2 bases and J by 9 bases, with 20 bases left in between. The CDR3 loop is CSARSGVRGLGEQFF. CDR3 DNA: TGCAGTGCTAGATCAGGTGTTCGGGGATTAGGTGAGCAGTTCTTC.

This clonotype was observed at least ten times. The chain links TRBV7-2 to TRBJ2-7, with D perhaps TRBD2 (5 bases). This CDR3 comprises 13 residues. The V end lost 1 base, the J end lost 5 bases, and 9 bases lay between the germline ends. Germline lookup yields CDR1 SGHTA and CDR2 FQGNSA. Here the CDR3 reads CASSLVKRDEQYF. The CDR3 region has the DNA TGTGCCAGCAGCTTAGTTAAGAGGGACGAGCAGTACTTC.

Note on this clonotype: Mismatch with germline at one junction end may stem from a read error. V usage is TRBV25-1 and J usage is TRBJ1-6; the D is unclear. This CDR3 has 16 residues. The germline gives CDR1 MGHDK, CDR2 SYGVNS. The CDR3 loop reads CASSESQSGGNSPLHF. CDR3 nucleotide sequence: TGTGCAAGCAGTGAATCACAGAGTGGAGGTAATTCACCCCTCCACTTT.

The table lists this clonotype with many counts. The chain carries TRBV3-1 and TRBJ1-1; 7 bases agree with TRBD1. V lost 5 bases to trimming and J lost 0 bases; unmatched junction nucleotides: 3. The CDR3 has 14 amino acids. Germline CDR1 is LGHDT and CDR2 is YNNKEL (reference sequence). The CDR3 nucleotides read TGTGCCAGCAGCGACAGGGACGTGAACACTGAAGCTTTCTTT. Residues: CASSDRDVNTEAFF.

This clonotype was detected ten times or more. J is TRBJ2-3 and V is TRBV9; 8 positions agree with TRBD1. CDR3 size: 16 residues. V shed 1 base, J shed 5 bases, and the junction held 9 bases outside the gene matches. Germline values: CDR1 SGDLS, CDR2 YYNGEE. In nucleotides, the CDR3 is TGTGCCAGCAGCGTAAAGGTGACAGGGGTAGGAGATACGCAGTATTTT. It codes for CASSVKVTGVGDTQYF.

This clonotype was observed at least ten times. In nucleotides, the CDR3 is TGTGCCAGCAGTCCCACGGGCCGTCTATTGAACACTGAAGCTTTCTTT. Residues: CASSPTGRLLNTEAFF. The gene calls are TRBV12-3 or TRBV12-4 and TRBJ1-1, with D unresolved. The CDR3 totals 16 residues. V lost 5 bases to trimming and J lost 0 bases, with 16 bases between them.

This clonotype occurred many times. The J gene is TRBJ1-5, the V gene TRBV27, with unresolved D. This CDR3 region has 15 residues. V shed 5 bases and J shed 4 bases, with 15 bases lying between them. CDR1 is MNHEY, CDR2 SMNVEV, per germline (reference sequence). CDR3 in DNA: TGTGCCAGCAGTCCCCGCTGGGGAGGTAATCAGCCCCAGCATTTT. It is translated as CASSPRWGGNQPQHF.

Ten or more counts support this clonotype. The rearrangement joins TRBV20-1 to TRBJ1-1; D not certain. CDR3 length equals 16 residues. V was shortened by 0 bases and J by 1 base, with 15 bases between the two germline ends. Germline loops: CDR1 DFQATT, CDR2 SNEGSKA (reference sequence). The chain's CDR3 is CSARDPTEAGNTEAFF. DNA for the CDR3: TGCAGTGCTAGAGACCCAACCGAGGCCGGGAACACTGAAGCTTTCTTT.

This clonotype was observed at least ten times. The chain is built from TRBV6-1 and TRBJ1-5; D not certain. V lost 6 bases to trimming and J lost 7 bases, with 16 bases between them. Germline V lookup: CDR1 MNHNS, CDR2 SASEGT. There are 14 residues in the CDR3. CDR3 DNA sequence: TGTGCCAGCAGGAGGGCCATTGATGGGCAGCCCCAGCATTTT. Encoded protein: CASRRAIDGQPQHF.

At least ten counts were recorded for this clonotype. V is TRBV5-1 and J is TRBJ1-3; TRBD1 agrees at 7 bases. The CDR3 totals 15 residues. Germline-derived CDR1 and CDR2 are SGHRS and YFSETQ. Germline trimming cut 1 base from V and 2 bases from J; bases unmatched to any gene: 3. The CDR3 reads CASSLQGVTGNTIYF. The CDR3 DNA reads TGCGCCAGCAGCTTGCAGGGGGTAACTGGAAACACCATATATTTT.

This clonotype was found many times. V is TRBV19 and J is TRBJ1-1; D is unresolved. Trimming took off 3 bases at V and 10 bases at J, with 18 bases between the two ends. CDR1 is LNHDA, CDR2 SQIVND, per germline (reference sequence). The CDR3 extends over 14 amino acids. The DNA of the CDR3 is TGTGCCAGTAGTATTGAACTCGGCACCTTAGGAGCTTTCTTT. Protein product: CASSIELGTLGAFF. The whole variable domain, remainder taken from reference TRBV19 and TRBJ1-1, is DGGITQSPKYLFRKEGQNVTLSCEQNLNHDAMYWYRQDPGQGLRLIYYSQIVNDFQKGDIAEGYSVSREKKESFPLTVTSAQKNPTAFYLCASSIELGTLGAFFGQGTRLTVV.

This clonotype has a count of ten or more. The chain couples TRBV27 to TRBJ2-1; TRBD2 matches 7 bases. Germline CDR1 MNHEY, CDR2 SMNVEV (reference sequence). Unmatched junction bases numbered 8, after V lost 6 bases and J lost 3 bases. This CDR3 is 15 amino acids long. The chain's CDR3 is CASSQQRDLYNEQFF. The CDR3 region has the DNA TGTGCCAGCAGCCAACAGCGGGATCTCTACAATGAGCAGTTCTTC.

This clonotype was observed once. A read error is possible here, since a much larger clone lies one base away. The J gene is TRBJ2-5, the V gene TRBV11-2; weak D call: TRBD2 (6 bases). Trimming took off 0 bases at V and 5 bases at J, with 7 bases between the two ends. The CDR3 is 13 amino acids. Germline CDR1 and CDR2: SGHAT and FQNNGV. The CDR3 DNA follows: TGTGCCAGCAGCTTAGATGGGGGGGAGACCCAGTACTTC. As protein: CASSLDGGETQYF. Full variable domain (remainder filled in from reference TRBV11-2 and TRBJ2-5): EAGVAQSPRYKIIEKRQSVAFWCNPISGHATLYWYQQILGQGPKLLIQFQNNGVVDDSQLPKDRFSAERLKGVDSTLKIQPAKLEDSAVYLCASSLDGGETQYFGPGTRLLVL.

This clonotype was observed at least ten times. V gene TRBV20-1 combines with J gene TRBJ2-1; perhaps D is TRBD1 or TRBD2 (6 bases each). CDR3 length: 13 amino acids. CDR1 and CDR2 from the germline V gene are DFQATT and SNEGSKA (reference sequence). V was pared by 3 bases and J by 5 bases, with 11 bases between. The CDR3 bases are TGCAGTGCTAGCGGGGGCGAGCACAATGAGCAGTTCTTC. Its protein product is CSASGGEHNEQFF.

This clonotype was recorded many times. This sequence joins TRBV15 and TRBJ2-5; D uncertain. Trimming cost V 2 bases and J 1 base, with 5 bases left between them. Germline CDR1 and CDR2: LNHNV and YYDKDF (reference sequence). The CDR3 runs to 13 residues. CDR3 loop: CATSRQSQETQYF. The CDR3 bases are TGTGCCACCAGCAGACAGTCCCAAGAGACCCAGTACTTC.

The CDR3: CASSSAGLARYEQYF. The CDR3 nucleotides read TGTGCCAGCAGCTCAGCAGGCCTAGCGCGATACGAGCAGTACTTC. The chain has TRBV5-4 and TRBJ2-7; TRBD2 is a possible D gene (6 bases). CDR1 and CDR2 from the germline V gene are SGHNT and YYREEE (reference sequence). This CDR3 comprises 15 residues. Trimming shortened V by 3 bases and J by 4 bases, and 17 bases separated the two germline ends.

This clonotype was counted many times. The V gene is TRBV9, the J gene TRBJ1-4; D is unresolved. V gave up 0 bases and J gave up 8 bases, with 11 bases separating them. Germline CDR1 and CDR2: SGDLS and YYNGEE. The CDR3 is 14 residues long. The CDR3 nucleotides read TGTGCCAGCAGCGTAGGGGTCGGTCGGGAAAAACTGTTTTTT. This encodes CASSVGVGREKLFF.

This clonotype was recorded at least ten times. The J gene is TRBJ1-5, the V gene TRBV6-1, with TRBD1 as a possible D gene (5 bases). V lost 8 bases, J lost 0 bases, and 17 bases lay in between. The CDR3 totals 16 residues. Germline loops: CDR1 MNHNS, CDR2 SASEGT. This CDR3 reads CASSDSKTYSNQPQHF. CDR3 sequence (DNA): TGTGCCAGCTCAGACAGTAAAACCTATAGCAATCAGCCCCAGCATTTT.

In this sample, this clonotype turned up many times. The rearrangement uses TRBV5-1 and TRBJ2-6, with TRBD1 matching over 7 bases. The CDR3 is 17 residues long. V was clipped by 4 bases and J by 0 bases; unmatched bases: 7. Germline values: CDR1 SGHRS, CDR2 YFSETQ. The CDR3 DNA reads TGCGCCAGCAGCCTTAGGACAGGAAGCTCTGGGGCCAACGTCCTGACTTTC. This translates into CASSLRTGSSGANVLTF.

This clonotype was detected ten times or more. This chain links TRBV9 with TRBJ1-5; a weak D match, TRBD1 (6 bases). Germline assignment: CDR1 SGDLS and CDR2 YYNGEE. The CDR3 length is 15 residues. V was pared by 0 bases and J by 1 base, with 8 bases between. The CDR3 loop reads CASSVGGQSNQPQHF. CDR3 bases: TGTGCCAGCAGCGTAGGGGGGCAGAGCAATCAGCCCCAGCATTTT. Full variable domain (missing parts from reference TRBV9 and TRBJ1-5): DSGVTQTPKHLITATGQRVTLRCSPRSGDLSVYWYQQSLDQGLQFLIQYYNGEERAKGNILERFSAQQFPDLHSELNLSSLELGDSALYFCASSVGGQSNQPQHFGDGTRLSIL.

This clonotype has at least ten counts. Written as DNA, the CDR3 is TGCAGCGGTTCCCTGGGGGAGACCCAGTACTTC. Residues: CSGSLGETQYF. The rearrangement links TRBV29-1 to TRBJ2-5; D is ambiguous. Trimming removed 7 bases at V and 5 bases at J, with 11 bases between. The CDR3 spans 11 residues. The germline gives CDR1 SQVTM, CDR2 ANQGSEA.